The 17 T cell receptor beta chains reported below all come from one sample, sequenced in a study of T cells in Graves' hyperthyroidism and ophthalmopathy. TCR beta CDR3 sequences were amplified from RNA transcripts. An initial round of RT-PCR targeting the TCR CDR3 relied on the HTBI primer set. From the multiplex PCR reads, TCRdb called clonotypes with MiXCR, one entry per CDR3 protein. Here the sample spans about 590,000 distinct CDR3 sequences, roughly 14% being singletons. What was sequenced was blood. The origin of the receptors is a woman aged 30 to 39 with Graves' hyperthyroidism.

This clonotype was seen at least ten times. The rearrangement joins TRBV7-3 to TRBJ2-7; 10 bases align to TRBD2. Germline CDR1 reads SGHTA; CDR2 reads FQGTGA. The CDR3 runs 14 residues. Germline trimming cut 5 bases from V and 5 bases from J; bases unmatched to any gene: 6. CDR3 amino acids: CASSPLAGGDEQYF. The DNA for the CDR3 is TGTGCCAGCAGCCCTTTAGCGGGAGGCGACGAGCAGTACTTC.

This clonotype has a handful of counts. V usage is TRBV12-5 and J usage is TRBJ2-3; a possible D gene is TRBD2 (5 bases). V was pared by 4 bases and J by 0 bases, with 11 bases between. Germline lookup yields CDR1 LGHNT and CDR2 FRNRAP. The CDR3 consists of 15 residues. The CDR3 loop reads CASGSPGGSTDTQYF. The CDR3 region has the DNA TGTGCTAGTGGTTCCCCCGGCGGGAGCACAGATACGCAGTATTTT.

This clonotype was seen only a few times. The chain carries TRBV15 and TRBJ2-1; maybe TRBD2 (5 bases). Germline-derived CDR1 and CDR2 are LNHNV and YYDKDF (reference sequence). Deletions cut 1 base from V and 8 bases from J, with 18 bases between. The CDR3 loop spans 16 amino acids. The CDR3 sequence is CATSRVLRLLSDEQFF. In DNA form, the CDR3 reads TGTGCCACCAGCAGAGTGTTGAGACTACTTTCGGATGAGCAGTTCTTC.

This chain's CDR3 is CASSRPKGTEAFF. The CDR3 bases are TGTGCCAGCAGTAGGCCGAAGGGGACTGAAGCTTTCTTT. The chain recombines TRBV6-1 with TRBJ1-1; perhaps TRBD1 as D (5 bases). The CDR3 covers 13 residues. Germline values: CDR1 MNHNS, CDR2 SASEGT. With 5 bases removed from V and 5 bases from J, the gap between germline ends came to 12 bases.

This clonotype was observed a handful of times. The chain is built from TRBV29-1 and TRBJ2-1; the D is unclear. V lost 4 bases and J 0 bases, leaving 4 bases between the germline ends. The CDR3 runs to 12 residues. Per germline, CDR1 SQVTM and CDR2 ANQGSEA. As DNA, the CDR3 is TGCAGCGTTGGGGGCTCCTACAATGAGCAGTTCTTC. It specifies CSVGGSYNEQFF.

This clonotype was recorded at least ten times. V usage is TRBV7-9 and J usage is TRBJ2-7; TRBD1 matches at 7 bases. The CDR3 is made up of 14 amino acids. The V gene end was trimmed by 5 bases and the J gene end by 2 bases; junction bases not matched to a gene: 6. CDR1 is SEHNR, CDR2 FQNEAQ, per germline (reference sequence). CDR3 residues: CASSTQGVTYEQYF. In DNA, the CDR3 is TGTGCCAGCAGCACCCAGGGGGTAACCTACGAGCAGTACTTC.

This clonotype was counted a single time. This rearrangement joins TRBV20-1 to TRBJ2-3; weak D call: TRBD1 (6 bases). Germline V lookup: CDR1 DFQATT, CDR2 SNEGSKA (reference sequence). The V end lost 5 bases, the J end lost 4 bases, and 16 bases lay between the germline ends. The CDR3 totals 14 residues. The CDR3: CSAEQGTVADTQYF. Written as DNA, the CDR3 is TGCAGTGCTGAACAGGGTACGGTTGCAGATACGCAGTATTTT.

This clonotype has just a few counts. The V call is TRBV7-9, the J call TRBJ2-1; D unresolved. The CDR3 runs 16 residues. In germline, CDR1 is SEHNR, CDR2 FQNEAQ (reference sequence). V was cut by 1 base and J by 7 bases, with 17 bases left in between. The CDR3 here is CASSLDLAVDRNEQFF. CDR3 DNA: TGTGCCAGCAGCTTAGATCTTGCGGTTGATCGAAATGAGCAGTTCTTC.

This clonotype was seen only once. The chain has TRBV5-4 and TRBJ2-3; 12 bases map to TRBD2. There are 16 residues in the CDR3. Trimming took 3 bases from V and 6 from J; bases not matched to a gene: 8. From germline, CDR1 is SGHNT and CDR2 YYREEE (reference sequence). The CDR3 reads CASSSRLAGELDTQYF. In DNA, the CDR3 is TGTGCCAGCAGCTCTCGACTAGCGGGAGAGTTGGATACGCAGTATTTT.

The V call is TRBV20-1, the J call TRBJ2-5; D gene uncertain. V was pared by 7 bases and J by 2 bases, with 11 bases between. This CDR3 has 12 amino acids. Germline V gene lookup returns CDR1 DFQATT and CDR2 SNEGSKA (reference sequence). This CDR3 is CSVTQDQETQYF. CDR3 bases: TGCAGTGTAACCCAGGATCAAGAGACCCAGTACTTC.

This clonotype turned up a few times. The chain joins TRBV29-1 to TRBJ1-5; D is unclear. CDR1 and CDR2 from the germline V gene are SQVTM and ANQGSEA. This CDR3 spans 13 amino acids. The V gene lost 4 bases and the J gene lost 5 bases, with 12 bases spanning the gap. The chain's CDR3 is CSVGGMGDQPQHF. The CDR3 nucleotides are TGCAGCGTTGGTGGTATGGGCGATCAGCCCCAGCATTTT. The whole variable domain, remainder taken from reference TRBV29-1 and TRBJ1-5, is SAVISQKPSRDICQRGTSLTIQCQVDSQVTMMFWYRQQPGQSLTLIATANQGSEATYESGFVIDKFPISRPNLTFSTLTVSNMSPEDSSIYLCSVGGMGDQPQHFGDGTRLSIL.

This clonotype was seen repeatedly, ten times or more. The J gene is TRBJ1-1, the V gene TRBV5-5; 8 bases match TRBD1. J gave up 4 bases and V 0 bases, and 11 bases lay outside the gene matches. The CDR3 runs to 17 residues. Germline V gene data show CDR1 as SGHKS and CDR2 as YYEKEE (reference sequence). CDR3 in DNA: TGTGCCAGCAGCTTGGCCGGGCAGGGGGCTGTGGGCACTGAAGCTTTCTTT. As protein: CASSLAGQGAVGTEAFF.

The table lists this clonotype with many counts. V usage is TRBV27 and J usage is TRBJ1-5; D not certain. CDR1 is MNHEY, CDR2 SMNVEV, per germline (reference sequence). The CDR3 length is 13 residues. Trimming removed 4 bases from V and 5 bases from J, with 9 bases in between. The CDR3 DNA reads TGTGCCAGCAGTTCAGATGGGTATCAGCCCCAGCATTTT. The encoded protein is CASSSDGYQPQHF.

Note on this clonotype: A much larger clone differs by one base, so this may be a read error. This sequence joins TRBV5-5 and TRBJ2-1; 7 bases line up with TRBD2. This CDR3 contains 13 residues. Per the germline V gene, CDR1 is SGHKS and CDR2 is YYEKEE (reference sequence). CDR3: CDSSLGEGREQFF. CDR3 DNA: TGTGACAGCAGCTTGGGGGAGGGGCGTGAGCAGTTCTTC.

To note about this clonotype: The junction does not match germline at one end; this may be a read error. The genes are TRBV27 and TRBJ2-3, with D perhaps TRBD1 (5 bases). This CDR3 spans 17 amino acids. The V gene's germline CDR1 is MNHEY and CDR2 SMNVEV (reference sequence). The CDR3 reads CASSLLRPGPSTDAQYF. The CDR3 bases are TGTGCCAGCAGTTTACTTCGCCCAGGGCCATCCACAGATGCGCAGTATTTT.

This clonotype was detected many times. The J gene is TRBJ2-5, the V gene TRBV13, with D perhaps TRBD1 or TRBD2 (5 bases each). The V end was cut by 2 bases, the J end by 2 bases, with 12 bases between. In germline, CDR1 is PRHDT, CDR2 FYEKMQ (reference sequence). The CDR3 runs to 15 residues. For the CDR3, the DNA is TGTGCCAGCAGCTTACTAGCAGAGGGGCAAGAGACCCAGTACTTC. Amino acid sequence: CASSLLAEGQETQYF.

This clonotype appeared many times. V gene TRBV5-1 combines with J gene TRBJ2-7, with D possibly matching TRBD2 (6 bases). V dropped 5 bases and J dropped 5 bases, with 11 bases sitting between them. The CDR3 runs 12 residues. Germline V gives CDR1 SGHRS, CDR2 YFSETQ. This CDR3 reads CASRKSGHEQYF. CDR3 sequence (DNA): TGCGCCAGCAGGAAGAGCGGGCACGAGCAGTACTTC.